This T cell receptor (beta chain) was retrieved from a study of follicular helper T cells after annual influenza vaccination. In the study overall: After each seasonal flu vaccination, blood came on days 0, 7 and 28.

The time point is: 2015-2016 season, 7 days after influenza vaccination. The CDR3 loop spans 19 amino acids. Per the germline V gene, CDR1 is LNHDA and CDR2 is SQIVND (reference sequence). Losses at the gene ends were 5 bases for V and 4 bases for J; bases not matched to a gene: 18. Some clones are missing from TCRdb's copy, which holds only in-frame ones; the method was immunoSEQ multiplex PCR. The sample yields some 5,000 clones, around 82% seen once. The chain carries TRBV19 and TRBJ2-2; the match to TRBD1 covers 8 bases. Sequenced material: CXCR5+ CD38- circulating T follicular helper cells from blood, taken 7 days after influenza vaccination. Sample subset: circulating Tfh, non-naive CD4+CXCR5+PD-1+ (ICOS+CD38+ or ICOS-CD38-). The sequence was obtained from an adult who received the influenza vaccine. CDR3 DNA: TGTGCCAGTAGTTGGAGGCAGGGGGCAGGGGGAGCGGGCACCGGGGAGCTGTTTTTT. Residues: CASSWRQGAGGAGTGELFF.